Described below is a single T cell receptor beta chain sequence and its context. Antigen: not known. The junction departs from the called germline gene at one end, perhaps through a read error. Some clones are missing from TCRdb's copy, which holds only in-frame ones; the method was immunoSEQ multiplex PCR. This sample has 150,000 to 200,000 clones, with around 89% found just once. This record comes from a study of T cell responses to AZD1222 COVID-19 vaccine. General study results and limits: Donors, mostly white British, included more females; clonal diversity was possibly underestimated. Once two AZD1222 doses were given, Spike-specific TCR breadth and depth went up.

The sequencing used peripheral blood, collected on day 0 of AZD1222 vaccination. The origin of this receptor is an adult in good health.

CDR3 loop: CASSYGGGPGYTIYF. DNA for the CDR3: TGTGCCAGCAGTTACGGTGGGGGCCCTGGATACACCATATATTTT. The V gene is TRBV6-5, the J gene TRBJ1-3, with D possibly TRBD1 on 6 matching bases. This CDR3 has 15 residues. The germline gives CDR1 MNHEY, CDR2 SVGAGI.